The rows below give T cell receptor beta chains drawn from one sample of a study of blood T cell repertoires in COVID-19. Repertoires were generated with immunoSEQ multiplex PCR, while TCRdb's copy carries only in-frame clones and drops some. Found here are about 150,000 clones, 83% of them singletons; the top ten hold about 2%. Sample: peripheral blood. These TCRs come from a woman of 80 years or more with acute or convalescent COVID-19. CDR3s include the opening cysteine and the closing phenylalanine or tryptophan. Fields, in order: J gene, V gene, D gene, clone size, CDR3 protein, CDR3 DNA. D genes are given only for firm matches. Size is stated for part of the rows, as once, few or many counts, or as a class when the clone is expanded.

j_gene: TRBJ2-5; v_gene: TRBV18; d_gene: TRBD1; abundance: .; CDR3aa: CASSPGQQETQYF; CDR3nt: TGTGCCAGCTCACCGGGACAGCAAGAGACCCAGTACTTC
j_gene: TRBJ2-5; v_gene: TRBV5-5; d_gene: .; abundance: .; CDR3aa: CASSFNDVGVGETQYF; CDR3nt: TGTGCCAGCAGCTTTAACGACGTAGGGGTGGGAGAGACCCAGTACTTC
j_gene: TRBJ1-6; v_gene: TRBV25-1; d_gene: .; abundance: .; CDR3aa: CASSAERNSPLHF; CDR3nt: TGTGCCAGCAGTGCGGAGAGGAATTCACCCCTCCACTTT
j_gene: TRBJ1-2; v_gene: TRBV28; d_gene: TRBD1; abundance: .; CDR3aa: CASRPLPTGTKVYTF; CDR3nt: TGTGCCAGCAGACCCCTTCCGACAGGGACAAAAGTCTACACCTTC
j_gene: TRBJ2-5; v_gene: TRBV7-9; d_gene: TRBD1; abundance: .; CDR3aa: CASSLGQIEETQYF; CDR3nt: TGTGCCAGCAGCTTGGGACAGATAGAAGAGACCCAGTACTTC
j_gene: TRBJ2-5; v_gene: TRBV7-7; d_gene: TRBD2; abundance: .; CDR3aa: CASSLSAGEGETQYF; CDR3nt: TGTGCCAGCAGCTTATCAGCGGGAGAAGGGGAGACCCAGTACTTC
j_gene: TRBJ2-2; v_gene: TRBV19; d_gene: .; abundance: .; CDR3aa: CASSIIQNGELFF; CDR3nt: TGTGCCAGTAGTATAATTCAAAACGGGGAGCTGTTTTTT
j_gene: TRBJ2-7; v_gene: TRBV5-5; d_gene: TRBD1; abundance: .; CDR3aa: CASSRDRIIYEQYF; CDR3nt: TGTGCCAGCAGCCGGGACAGAATAATCTACGAGCAGTACTTC
j_gene: TRBJ1-2; v_gene: TRBV5-1; d_gene: TRBD1; abundance: .; CDR3aa: CASSLDRGQVRSF; CDR3nt: TGCGCCAGCAGCTTGGACCGGGGACAGGTCCGGTCCTTC
j_gene: TRBJ2-2; v_gene: TRBV21-1; d_gene: .; abundance: .; CDR3aa: CASSKALLAGANTGELFF; CDR3nt: TGTGCCAGCAGCAAAGCGCTCCTAGCGGGAGCAAACACCGGGGAGCTGTTTTTT
j_gene: TRBJ2-7; v_gene: TRBV5-6; d_gene: .; abundance: .; CDR3aa: CASRTTGASYEQYF; CDR3nt: TGTGCCAGCAGGACGACAGGAGCCTCCTACGAGCAGTACTTC
j_gene: TRBJ1-1; v_gene: TRBV29-1; d_gene: TRBD1; abundance: once; CDR3aa: CSVEDWTGDSNTEAFF; CDR3nt: TGCAGCGTTGAAGATTGGACAGGGGACTCTAACACTGAAGCTTTCTTT
j_gene: TRBJ1-2; v_gene: TRBV18; d_gene: TRBD1; abundance: .; CDR3aa: CASSPDRDRGYTF; CDR3nt: TGTGCCAGCTCACCGGACAGGGATCGCGGCTACACCTTC
j_gene: TRBJ2-2; v_gene: TRBV5-5; d_gene: .; abundance: few; CDR3aa: CASTLKPGSGELFF; CDR3nt: TGTGCCAGCACCTTGAAACCGGGGTCCGGGGAGCTGTTTTTT
j_gene: TRBJ1-2; v_gene: TRBV5-8; d_gene: TRBD1; abundance: .; CDR3aa: CASSRDRGGYTF; CDR3nt: TGTGCCAGCAGCCGCGACAGGGGAGGCTACACCTTC
j_gene: TRBJ2-3; v_gene: TRBV6-5; d_gene: .; abundance: .; CDR3aa: CASSLITDTQYF; CDR3nt: TGTGCCAGCAGCCTAATCACAGATACGCAGTATTTT
j_gene: TRBJ2-3; v_gene: TRBV7-2; d_gene: TRBD1; abundance: .; CDR3aa: CASSLEWDSRNTQYF; CDR3nt: TGTGCCAGCAGCTTAGAGTGGGACAGCCGAAATACGCAGTATTTT
j_gene: TRBJ2-5; v_gene: TRBV19; d_gene: .; abundance: few; CDR3aa: CASSERKYQETQYF; CDR3nt: TGTGCCAGTAGTGAGAGGAAGTACCAAGAGACCCAGTACTTC
j_gene: TRBJ1-5; v_gene: TRBV28; d_gene: .; abundance: .; CDR3aa: CASSLDSSVQPQHF; CDR3nt: TGTGCCAGCAGTTTAGATTCTTCAGTTCAGCCCCAGCATTTT
j_gene: TRBJ1-2; v_gene: TRBV18; d_gene: .; abundance: .; CDR3aa: CASSPSPGPDGYTF; CDR3nt: TGTGCCAGCTCGCCTTCCCCAGGGCCTGATGGCTACACCTTC
j_gene: TRBJ2-3; v_gene: TRBV20-1; d_gene: .; abundance: .; CDR3aa: CSAEGADTQYF; CDR3nt: TGCAGTGCTGAAGGAGCAGATACGCAGTATTTT
j_gene: TRBJ1-4; v_gene: TRBV21-1; d_gene: .; abundance: .; CDR3aa: CASSFLAGSNEKLFF; CDR3nt: TGTGCCAGCAGCTTCCTGGCAGGGTCTAATGAAAAACTGTTTTTT
j_gene: TRBJ1-1; v_gene: TRBV30; d_gene: TRBD1; abundance: once; CDR3aa: CAWDRGQNTEAFF; CDR3nt: TGTGCCTGGGACAGGGGACAGAACACTGAAGCTTTCTTT
j_gene: TRBJ1-1; v_gene: TRBV29-1; d_gene: TRBD1; abundance: few; CDR3aa: CSGRGLGTEAFF; CDR3nt: TGCAGCGGCAGGGGGCTCGGGACTGAAGCTTTCTTT
j_gene: TRBJ1-2; v_gene: TRBV5-1; d_gene: .; abundance: .; CDR3aa: CASSLASGMDGYTF; CDR3nt: TGCGCCAGCAGCTTGGCCTCAGGTATGGATGGCTACACCTTC
j_gene: TRBJ2-7; v_gene: TRBV19; d_gene: .; abundance: .; CDR3aa: CASTPGQIYEQYF; CDR3nt: TGTGCCAGTACCCCGGGACAAATCTACGAGCAGTACTTC
j_gene: TRBJ2-5; v_gene: TRBV7-2; d_gene: .; abundance: .; CDR3aa: CASSSRVQETQYF; CDR3nt: TGTGCCAGCAGCTCTCGGGTCCAAGAGACCCAGTACTTC
j_gene: TRBJ1-1; v_gene: TRBV28; d_gene: TRBD1; abundance: .; CDR3aa: CASGQGFGEAFF; CDR3nt: TGTGCCAGCGGACAGGGTTTTGGTGAAGCTTTCTTT
j_gene: TRBJ2-1; v_gene: TRBV5-6; d_gene: .; abundance: .; CDR3aa: CASSKTGITAYNEQFF; CDR3nt: TGTGCCAGCAGCAAAACAGGGATTACTGCCTACAATGAGCAGTTCTTC
j_gene: TRBJ1-1; v_gene: TRBV5-1; d_gene: .; abundance: .; CDR3aa: CASSFRGNTEAFF; CDR3nt: TGCGCCAGCAGCTTCAGGGGGAACACTGAAGCTTTCTTT
j_gene: TRBJ2-3; v_gene: TRBV7-2; d_gene: .; abundance: .; CDR3aa: CASSLVRVGTDTQYF; CDR3nt: TGTGCCAGCAGCTTAGTGAGGGTCGGGACAGATACGCAGTATTTT
j_gene: TRBJ2-1; v_gene: TRBV10-3; d_gene: TRBD2; abundance: .; CDR3aa: CAISENSGRTNEQFF; CDR3nt: TGTGCCATCAGTGAGAACAGCGGGAGAACCAATGAGCAGTTCTTC
j_gene: TRBJ1-4; v_gene: TRBV29-1; d_gene: .; abundance: .; CDR3aa: CSVGRGPETNEKLFF; CDR3nt: TGCAGCGTTGGGCGGGGGCCGGAGACTAATGAAAAACTGTTTTTT
j_gene: TRBJ1-5; v_gene: TRBV6-2/TRBV6-3; d_gene: .; abundance: .; CDR3aa: CASSPRRLNSNQPQHF; CDR3nt: TGTGCCAGCAGTCCCCGGCGGCTGAATAGCAATCAGCCCCAGCATTTT
j_gene: TRBJ1-2; v_gene: TRBV7-3; d_gene: .; abundance: once; CDR3aa: CASSLNREGDGYTF; CDR3nt: TGTGCCAGCAGCTTAAACAGGGAGGGAGATGGCTACACCTTC
j_gene: TRBJ1-5; v_gene: TRBV19; d_gene: TRBD1; abundance: .; CDR3aa: CASSKTGVHQPQHF; CDR3nt: TGTGCCAGTAGTAAGACAGGGGTACATCAGCCCCAGCATTTT
j_gene: TRBJ1-1; v_gene: TRBV2; d_gene: TRBD1; abundance: .; CDR3aa: CASSIGQGELGAFF; CDR3nt: TGTGCCAGCAGTATTGGACAGGGGGAATTGGGAGCTTTCTTT
j_gene: TRBJ1-2; v_gene: TRBV18; d_gene: .; abundance: .; CDR3aa: CASTNDRGGNYGYTF; CDR3nt: TGTGCCAGCACTAATGATCGGGGAGGGAACTATGGCTACACCTTC
j_gene: TRBJ1-3; v_gene: TRBV7-2; d_gene: .; abundance: .; CDR3aa: CASSLGGGGNTIYF; CDR3nt: TGTGCCAGCAGCTTAGGGGGCGGTGGAAACACCATATATTTT
j_gene: TRBJ2-5; v_gene: TRBV7-2; d_gene: .; abundance: .; CDR3aa: CASSLAVAQETQYF; CDR3nt: TGTGCCAGCAGCTTAGCTGTAGCGCAGGAGACCCAGTACTTC
j_gene: TRBJ1-3; v_gene: TRBV3-1/TRBV3-2; d_gene: .; abundance: few; CDR3aa: CASSQFMNTIYF; CDR3nt: TGTGCCAGCAGCCAATTCATGAACACCATATATTTT
j_gene: TRBJ1-5; v_gene: TRBV19; d_gene: .; abundance: .; CDR3aa: CASRRLVGQPQHF; CDR3nt: TGTGCCAGTAGACGTTTGGTCGGTCAGCCCCAGCATTTT
j_gene: TRBJ2-1; v_gene: TRBV11-3; d_gene: TRBD2; abundance: once; CDR3aa: CASSSGLAVDEQFF; CDR3nt: TGTGCCAGCAGCTCGGGACTAGCGGTCGATGAGCAGTTCTTC
j_gene: TRBJ2-2; v_gene: TRBV9; d_gene: .; abundance: .; CDR3aa: CASSILTGVGELFF; CDR3nt: TGTGCCAGCAGCATACTGACGGGAGTCGGGGAGCTGTTTTTT
j_gene: TRBJ1-3; v_gene: TRBV3-1/TRBV3-2; d_gene: .; abundance: .; CDR3aa: CASSPTDSGNTIYF; CDR3nt: TGTGCCAGCAGCCCGACAGACTCTGGAAACACCATATATTTT
j_gene: TRBJ1-6; v_gene: TRBV14; d_gene: .; abundance: .; CDR3aa: CASSQEPPGSPLHF; CDR3nt: TGTGCCAGCAGCCAGGAACCCCCGGGATCACCCCTCCACTTT
j_gene: TRBJ1-1; v_gene: TRBV18; d_gene: TRBD1; abundance: .; CDR3aa: CASSIDRGGSTEAFF; CDR3nt: TGTGCCAGCTCAATCGACAGGGGCGGGAGCACTGAAGCTTTCTTT
j_gene: TRBJ2-5; v_gene: TRBV4-1; d_gene: TRBD2; abundance: .; CDR3aa: CASSTGLAGGRFETQYF; CDR3nt: TGCGCCAGCAGCACCGGACTAGCGGGGGGGAGGTTCGAGACCCAGTACTTC
j_gene: TRBJ1-2; v_gene: TRBV7-8; d_gene: TRBD1; abundance: .; CDR3aa: CASSLGTRTGINYGYTF; CDR3nt: TGTGCCAGCAGCTTAGGAACTCGGACAGGGATAAACTATGGCTACACCTTC
j_gene: TRBJ2-6; v_gene: TRBV29-1; d_gene: .; abundance: .; CDR3aa: CSVDQGFNVLTF; CDR3nt: TGCAGCGTCGATCAGGGTTTCAACGTCCTGACTTTC
j_gene: TRBJ2-7; v_gene: TRBV19; d_gene: TRBD1; abundance: .; CDR3aa: CASSAGTGAREQYF; CDR3nt: TGTGCCAGTAGTGCCGGGACAGGGGCGAGGGAGCAGTACTTC
j_gene: TRBJ2-7; v_gene: TRBV7-9; d_gene: TRBD2; abundance: .; CDR3aa: CASSFTLAGGTYEQYF; CDR3nt: TGTGCCAGCAGCTTCACGTTAGCGGGAGGCACCTACGAGCAGTACTTC
j_gene: TRBJ2-3; v_gene: TRBV5-1; d_gene: .; abundance: once; CDR3aa: CASSSGLRAVGADTQYF; CDR3nt: TGCGCCAGCAGCTCCGGGTTAAGGGCCGTCGGGGCAGATACGCAGTATTTT
j_gene: TRBJ2-1; v_gene: TRBV5-1; d_gene: TRBD1; abundance: once; CDR3aa: CASSLRAGQGNEQFF; CDR3nt: TGCGCCAGCAGCTTAAGGGCTGGACAGGGGAATGAGCAGTTCTTC
j_gene: TRBJ1-2; v_gene: TRBV25-1; d_gene: .; abundance: few; CDR3aa: CASSPPRLWYGYTF; CDR3nt: TGTGCCAGCAGCCCCCCCCGGTTGTGGTATGGCTACACCTTC
j_gene: TRBJ1-2; v_gene: TRBV7-8; d_gene: .; abundance: .; CDR3aa: CASSKAGQKGSYGYTF; CDR3nt: TGTGCCAGCAGCAAAGCCGGACAAAAGGGAAGCTATGGCTACACCTTC
j_gene: TRBJ1-2; v_gene: TRBV27; d_gene: .; abundance: .; CDR3aa: CASSSGLGANYGYTF; CDR3nt: TGTGCCAGCAGTTCGGGGCTGGGGGCAAACTATGGCTACACCTTC
j_gene: TRBJ2-3; v_gene: TRBV2; d_gene: TRBD1; abundance: .; CDR3aa: CASSPRQGPGTDTQYF; CDR3nt: TGTGCCAGCAGCCCAAGACAGGGTCCGGGCACAGATACGCAGTATTTT